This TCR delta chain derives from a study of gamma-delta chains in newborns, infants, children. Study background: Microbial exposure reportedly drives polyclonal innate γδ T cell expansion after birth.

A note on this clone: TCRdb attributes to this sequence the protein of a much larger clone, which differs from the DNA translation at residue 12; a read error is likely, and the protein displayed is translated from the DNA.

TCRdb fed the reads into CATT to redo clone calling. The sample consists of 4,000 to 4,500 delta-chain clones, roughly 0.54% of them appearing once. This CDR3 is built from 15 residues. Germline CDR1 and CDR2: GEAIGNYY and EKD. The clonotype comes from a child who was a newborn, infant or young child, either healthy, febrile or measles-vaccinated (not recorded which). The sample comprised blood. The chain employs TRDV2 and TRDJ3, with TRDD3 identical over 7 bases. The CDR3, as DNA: TGTGCCTGTGACTGGGGGACCTGGGACACCCGACGGATGTTTTTC. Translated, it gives CACDWGTWDTRRMFF.